One sample yielded the 10 T cell receptor beta chains listed below, sequenced in a study of identical twins. MiXCR, applied by TCRdb to the 5' RACE reads, yields one record per CDR3 protein. The table records around 690,000 distinct CDR3 sequences, around 21% of them present only once. The same data also contributed to another study, on T cells expressing NK-cell markers.

The sequenced sample was PBMCs. The receptors stem from a woman aged 18-29 years in good health.

The chain carries TRBV29-1 and TRBJ1-5, with D perhaps TRBD1 (6 bases). The CDR3 has 12 residues. V shed 6 bases and J shed 3 bases, with 9 bases lying between them. Per germline, CDR1 SQVTM and CDR2 ANQGSEA. The chain's CDR3 is CSVGQYNQPQHF. The CDR3 DNA sequence: TGCAGCGTAGGACAGTACAATCAGCCCCAGCATTTT.

This clonotype has only a few counts. This sequence joins TRBV5-1 and TRBJ2-3; 10 bases match TRBD2. This CDR3 region has 17 residues. Germline lookup yields CDR1 SGHRS and CDR2 YFSETQ. Trimming cost V 0 bases and J 3 bases; bases outside gene matches: 7. The CDR3 region is CASSLGLAGGPTDTQYF. The CDR3 DNA reads TGCGCCAGCAGCTTGGGTTTAGCGGGGGGCCCAACAGATACGCAGTATTTT.

This chain connects TRBV6-1 to TRBJ2-3, with TRBD2 matching 8 bases. Trimming removed 7 bases from V and 2 bases from J; junction bases left unmatched: 5. The germline gives CDR1 MNHNS, CDR2 SASEGT. CDR3 size: 14 residues. The CDR3 here is CASTPGGATDTQYF. DNA for the CDR3: TGTGCCAGCACCCCCGGGGGGGCCACAGATACGCAGTATTTT.

Only a few counts were recorded for this clonotype. This sequence joins TRBV12-3 or TRBV12-4 and TRBJ1-4, with 7 bases that match TRBD1. Trimming at V came to 7 bases and at J to 6 bases, leaving 2 bases not matched to a gene. The CDR3 extends over 12 amino acids. The DNA of the CDR3 is TGTGCCAGCAACAGGGGTGATGAAAAACTGTTTTTT. This sequence encodes CASNRGDEKLFF.

This clonotype was seen more than once but under ten times. V is TRBV12-3 or TRBV12-4 and J is TRBJ2-3; 7 nucleotides align to TRBD1. The CDR3 has 15 residues. J lost 3 bases, V lost 5 bases, and 8 bases had no gene match. The CDR3 bases are TGTGCCAGCAGTGCTTCACAGGGGTGGACAGATACGCAGTATTTT. Its translation is CASSASQGWTDTQYF.

This clonotype was seen a handful of times. V is TRBV20-1 and J is TRBJ1-1; 9 bases map to TRBD1. CDR1 DFQATT and CDR2 SNEGSKA come from the germline V gene (reference sequence). This CDR3 region has 14 residues. V was clipped by 6 bases and J by 2 bases; unmatched bases: 7. CDR3 nucleotide sequence: TGCAGTGCCCCAAGACAGGGGGGTAACACTGAAGCTTTCTTT. It specifies CSAPRQGGNTEAFF.

This clonotype has more than one count but fewer than ten. This chain links TRBV5-1 with TRBJ2-3, with 7 nucleotides matching TRBD1. The V gene's germline CDR1 is SGHRS and CDR2 YFSETQ. The ends lost 1 base at V and 2 bases at J; junction bases unmatched: 7. CDR3 length equals 16 residues. DNA of the CDR3: TGCGCCAGCAGCTTGCTCCGGGACAGCAACACAGATACGCAGTATTTT. Residues: CASSLLRDSNTDTQYF.

The chain employs TRBV20-1 and TRBJ1-2, with no clear D. Trimming pared 7 bases from V and 8 bases from J, leaving 17 bases between. CDR3 length: 12 residues. The germline V gene encodes CDR1 DFQATT and CDR2 SNEGSKA (reference sequence). CDR3 nucleotides: TGCAGTGTACCGAGGGCGCGTGAAGGCTACACCTTC. Encoded protein: CSVPRAREGYTF.

This chain links TRBV6-1 with TRBJ2-7; 9 nucleotides agree with TRBD2. This CDR3 is 14 amino acids long. Germline V gene data show CDR1 as MNHNS and CDR2 as SASEGT. The V and J ends lost 6 bases and 1 base, in that order; junction bases with no gene match: 4. This chain's CDR3 is CASRALAGSYEQYF. DNA for the CDR3: TGTGCCAGCAGGGCCCTAGCGGGGTCCTACGAGCAGTACTTC.

The chain is built from TRBV27 and TRBJ2-5; D might be TRBD1 or TRBD2, each matching 5 bases. With 3 bases removed from V and 5 bases from J, the gap between germline ends came to 13 bases. Germline V CDR1 and CDR2: MNHEY, SMNVEV (reference sequence). The CDR3 totals 14 residues. In nucleotides, the CDR3 is TGTGCCAGCAGTTTTGGCGTAGAGGGGGAGACCCAGTACTTC. Its protein is CASSFGVEGETQYF.